This TCR beta chain stems from a study of naive and memory T cell subsets (dated by TCRdb to about 2017). Concerning the study at large: In the figure summarizing the skin biopsy and whole blood samples, approximately 10 blood donors, 7 tuberculin skin test biopsies and 3 saline control biopsies were reported. PCR2 was typically performed as a SYBR Green qPCR that was stopped at a set threshold, although end-point PCR (roughly 6 cycles) could be used instead for low-input samples. General study outcomes and caveats: The RNA-based method was acknowledged to be potentially sensitive to changes in TCR transcripts with T cell activation and differentiation.

About this clonotype: What this receptor recognizes is not known. No base-level quality is on record; no much larger clone is a single base apart.

The study described a robust, sensitive protocol for amplifying, sequencing and analyzing TCRs, using 3' ligation of a UMI-containing oligonucleotide to TCR cDNA. For whole blood analysis, less than 3 ml of peripheral blood was collected from healthy adult volunteers into Tempus tubes, and RNA was extracted following the manufacturer's instructions. Total RNA, without cell sorting, was DNase treated with RQ1 DNase before reverse transcription, targeting 1 to 1000 ng input. Skin biopsy and whole blood libraries were made to test pipeline robustness in samples where T cells form a minority population. The CDR1 and CDR2 encoded by the germline V gene are MNHEY and SVGAGI. V is cut by 6 bases and J by 1 base, and the space between the germline ends is 10 bases. The CDR3, from cysteine to phenylalanine, totals 14 residues. Of the read, only the CDR3 DNA is kept; its 42 bases are in frame from base 1.

Libraries were constructed by 5' RACE. The ligated cDNA was amplified in four rounds of PCR with nested alpha and beta constant region primers together with the SP2 primer. TCR RNA was reverse transcribed with SuperScript IV using alpha and beta constant region primers for the blood and skin samples. Using T4 RNA ligase 1, an oligonucleotide carrying both the Illumina SP2 primer and a UMI was ligated onto the 3' end of the cDNA. To prevent hairpin formation, the 12-nucleotide UMI was made up of two random hexamers with an eight-base spacer between them. From the second PCR onward, the TCR alpha and beta chain libraries were handled separately, and dual indexing was used for multiplexing. After pooling, the indexed libraries were analyzed by capillary electrophoresis and sequenced on either an Illumina MiSeq or NextSeq. Libraries were spiked with PhiX DNA at 5-7% so that base diversity was increased and cluster recognition was improved. The source study handled its data this way. Demultiplexor extracted UMIs from read 2, combined them with read 1 TCR sequence, and split reads by sample indices. V and J genes and V-J junctions were identified by Decombinator, which gave every TCR a five-part identifier that included V and J deletions. Collapsinator relied on UMIs to correct both sequencing errors and PCR amplification heterogeneity, producing a UMI-based abundance for each TCR. Identifiers were converted to nucleotide sequence by CDR3Translator and translated to amino acids, and CDR3 regions were extracted on the basis of terminal motifs. After normalization to the amount of input RNA, error-corrected alpha and beta TCR counts from blood and skin were compared. TCRdb handled the public reads itself, with Q25 trimming in fastp and clone calling in MiXCR, and kept productive beta chains. Duplicate CDR3 protein sequences are folded into a single record with the most common DNA and genes. Clone size and V and J calls follow TCRdb, not the original study. The sample has roughly 48,000 distinct CDR3 sequences on record, over 3.5% of them singletons. Around 0.84% of the sample comes from the top ten.

The chain uses TRBV6-5 and TRBJ1-5; TRBD1 is possibly the D segment (6 matching bases). This sequence originates from a female donor in good health. The CDR3 in this case is CASREQGSNQPQHF. The bases read TGTGCCAGCAGAGAACAGGGAAGCAATCAGCCCCAGCATTTT.